Below, 23 T cell receptor beta chains from the same sample are listed, as sequenced in a study of blood T cells in healthy people across ages. For the second PCR, which ran for roughly 6 to 12 cycles, a sample-barcoded 5' primer and a J-beta primer mix were used. In TCRdb, the 5' RACE reads were re-called with MiXCR into one record per CDR3 protein. The sample shows under 2 million distinct CDR3 sequences, 30% to 40% of them seen only once. Specimen: blood. These receptors originate from a young woman in good health.

Turning to this clonotype: An end of the junction differs from the germline gene, which may be a read error. This chain connects TRBV15 to TRBJ2-1, with 12 bases matching TRBD1. The CDR3 is 16 residues long. Germline V CDR1 and CDR2: LNHNV, YYDKDF (reference sequence). CDR3 loop: CATSRSPGQGAHERFF. The DNA of the CDR3 is TGTGCCACCAGCAGATCCCCGGGACAGGGGGCCCATGAGCGGTTCTTC.

The table lists this clonotype with a few counts. V and J are TRBV7-3 and TRBJ2-5; 11 bases map to TRBD2. The CDR3 extends over 15 amino acids. The V gene's germline CDR1 is SGHTA and CDR2 FQGTGA. J was trimmed by 5 bases and V by 5 bases; bases with no gene match: 7. The CDR3 loop is CASSATSGGGETQYF. The CDR3 bases are TGTGCCAGCAGCGCCACTAGCGGGGGTGGGGAGACCCAGTACTTC.

This clonotype showed up just a few times. The V and J genes are TRBV6-6 and TRBJ2-7, with D hard to call. The CDR3 loop spans 16 amino acids. Germline loops: CDR1 MNHNY, CDR2 SVGAGI (reference sequence). V was clipped by 2 bases and J by 2 bases, with 16 bases between them. CDR3 protein: CASSYAAGRITYEQYF. The CDR3 region has the DNA TGTGCCAGCAGTTACGCCGCCGGACGTATAACCTACGAGCAGTACTTC.

The rearrangement links TRBV28 to TRBJ2-7, with TRBD1 matching over 9 bases. The CDR3 length is 16 residues. Germline V gene data show CDR1 as MDHEN and CDR2 as SYDVKM. V was pared by 8 bases and J by 7 bases, with 18 bases of the junction left unmatched. Written as DNA, the CDR3 is TGTGCCAGCGGTTCACCCGGGACAGGGAGGATTGAGGAGCAGTACTTC. It is translated as CASGSPGTGRIEEQYF.

This clonotype was observed a handful of times. The CDR3 sequence is CSVGAGETYEQYF. The CDR3 nucleotides read TGCAGCGTTGGGGCAGGCGAAACCTACGAGCAGTACTTC. The chain links TRBV29-1 to TRBJ2-7; D is unresolved. Trimming took off 4 bases at V and 2 bases at J, with 12 bases between the two ends. Germline V gene lookup returns CDR1 SQVTM and CDR2 ANQGSEA. This CDR3 spans 13 amino acids.

This clonotype occurred a few times. The V and J genes are TRBV2 and TRBJ2-1, with TRBD1 identical over 7 bases. Trimming cost V 7 bases and J 4 bases; bases outside gene matches: 7. The CDR3 runs to 14 residues. Germline assignment: CDR1 SNHLY and CDR2 FYNNEI. The CDR3 DNA sequence: TGTGCCAGCATCGGGACAGCCCAATACAATGAGCAGTTCTTC. It translates to CASIGTAQYNEQFF.

This chain links TRBV11-1 with TRBJ2-3; D not certain. CDR1 and CDR2 from the germline V gene are SGHAT and FQDESV (reference sequence). CDR3 length: 13 residues. Trimming removed 5 bases at V and 7 bases at J, with 13 bases between. The CDR3 coding sequence is TGTGCCAGCAGCGGTAGTATGGGTCATACGCAGTATTTT. Protein sequence: CASSGSMGHTQYF. The whole variable domain, remainder taken from reference TRBV11-1 and TRBJ2-3, is EAEVAQSPRYKITEKSQAVAFWCDPISGHATLYWYRQILGQGPELLVQFQDESVVDDSQLPKDRFSAERLKGVDSTLKIQPAELGDSAMYLCASSGSMGHTQYFGPGTRLTVL.

V gene TRBV7-2 combines with J gene TRBJ1-1, with D hard to call. Trimming took off 5 bases at V and 11 bases at J, with 18 bases between the two ends. Germline V CDR1 and CDR2: SGHTA, FQGNSA. The CDR3 spans 13 residues. CDR3 DNA: TGTGCCAGCAGCCGAGAGGCGGGGTCCGGCGCTTTCTTT. It yields the protein CASSREAGSGAFF.

This clonotype has at least ten counts. The V call is TRBV12-3 or TRBV12-4, the J call TRBJ2-5; D not certain. This CDR3 has 12 residues. Trimming cost V 5 bases and J 4 bases, with 8 bases left between them. CDR3 amino acids: CASSLKGETQYF. The CDR3 bases are TGTGCCAGCAGTCTTAAGGGAGAGACCCAGTACTTC.

This chain joins TRBV5-1 and TRBJ1-2; weak D call: TRBD1 (5 bases). The CDR3 covers 14 residues. V dropped 0 bases and J dropped 4 bases, with 10 bases sitting between them. Germline-derived CDR1 and CDR2 are SGHRS and YFSETQ. Here the CDR3 reads CASSLAETVYGYTF. CDR3 sequence (DNA): TGCGCCAGCAGCTTGGCAGAGACAGTCTATGGCTACACCTTC.

V usage is TRBV9 and J usage is TRBJ1-2, with 7 bases aligning to TRBD1. This CDR3 spans 14 amino acids. With V trimmed by 0 bases and J by 4 bases, 3 bases remained unmatched. Looked up from germline, CDR1 is SGDLS and CDR2 is YYNGEE. This chain's CDR3 is CASSVGGDSYGYTF. CDR3 coding DNA: TGTGCCAGCAGCGTAGGCGGGGACAGCTATGGCTACACCTTC.

The chain's CDR3 is CASSPTRTSGSTPSYERYF. The DNA for the CDR3 is TGCGCCAGCAGCCCAACTCGGACTAGTGGGAGTACGCCGTCCTACGAGCGGTACTTC. This sequence joins TRBV4-1 and TRBJ2-4, with 7 bases that match TRBD2. There are 19 residues in the CDR3. V dropped 4 bases and J dropped 15; count of bases not matched to a gene: 30. From germline, CDR1 is MGHRA and CDR2 YSYEKL.

J is TRBJ2-7 and V is TRBV9, with 12 bases aligning to TRBD1. CDR1 SGDLS and CDR2 YYNGEE come from the germline V gene. The junction had 9 bases not matched to a gene; V was cut back by 4 bases and J by 4 bases. There are 16 residues in the CDR3. The CDR3 region is CASSPLPGQGAYEQYF. CDR3 in DNA: TGTGCCAGCAGCCCCCTGCCGGGACAGGGGGCTTACGAGCAGTACTTC.

This clonotype was recorded at least ten times. The V gene is TRBV4-1, the J gene TRBJ2-5; 11 bases agree with TRBD1. Unmatched junction bases numbered 9, after V lost 4 bases and J lost 5 bases. The CDR3 consists of 16 residues. From germline, CDR1 is MGHRA and CDR2 YSYEKL. The CDR3 loop is CASSPEDRGQGETQYF. CDR3 coding DNA: TGCGCCAGCAGCCCAGAGGACAGGGGGCAAGGGGAGACCCAGTACTTC.

This clonotype was picked up a small number of times. The chain has TRBV2 and TRBJ2-7; the D gene could be TRBD1 or TRBD2 (6 bases each). Per the germline V gene, CDR1 is SNHLY and CDR2 is FYNNEI. This CDR3 is built from 14 residues. The germline V and J ends were trimmed by 6 bases and 4 bases, with 16 bases remaining between them. CDR3 nucleotide sequence: TGTGCCAGCAGGGAGACAGGCAGCGGGTACGAGCAGTACTTC. Translation gives CASRETGSGYEQYF.

In its sample, this clonotype was seen a few times. The rearrangement joins TRBV15 to TRBJ1-2; weak D call: TRBD1 (6 bases). This CDR3 contains 14 residues. V lost 5 bases to trimming and J lost 2 bases, with 12 bases between them. Germline values: CDR1 LNHNV, CDR2 YYDKDF (reference sequence). CDR3 loop: CATSDRTENYGYTF. CDR3 in DNA: TGTGCCACCAGCGACCGGACAGAGAACTATGGCTACACCTTC. Combining the CDR3 with reference TRBV15 and TRBJ1-2 gives the whole variable domain DAMVIQNPRYQVTQFGKPVTLSCSQTLNHNVMYWYQQKSSQAPKLLFHYYDKDFNNEADTPDNFQSRRPNTSFCFLDIRSPGLGDTAMYLCATSDRTENYGYTFGSGTRLTVV.

This clonotype was seen more than once but under ten times. The chain links TRBV6-1 to TRBJ1-5; D uncertain. The CDR3 extends over 16 amino acids. Trimming pared 6 bases from V and 7 bases from J, leaving 22 bases between. Per germline, CDR1 MNHNS and CDR2 SASEGT. Here the CDR3 DNA reads TGTGCCAGCAGCCATACAAGGACGGTTAAAGTCCAGCCCCAGCATTTT. It is translated as CASSHTRTVKVQPQHF.

This clonotype has a handful of counts. The chain employs TRBV4-1 and TRBJ2-7; D is tentatively TRBD1 or TRBD2 (5 bases each). The CDR3 length is 17 residues. The V end was cut by 1 base, the J end by 0 bases, with 16 bases between. CDR1 MGHRA and CDR2 YSYEKL come from the germline V gene. The chain's CDR3 is CASSQGRRTRASYEQYF. For the CDR3, the DNA is TGCGCCAGCAGCCAAGGGCGGAGGACACGGGCCTCCTACGAGCAGTACTTC.

The table lists this clonotype with a few counts. V and J are TRBV20-1 and TRBJ1-4, with a possible D match to TRBD1 (6 bases). The V gene lost 6 bases and the J gene lost 7 bases, with 18 bases spanning the gap. The CDR3 has 14 amino acids. Germline values: CDR1 DFQATT, CDR2 SNEGSKA (reference sequence). CDR3 nucleotide sequence: TGCAGTGCCATCCAGGGGCTGGAGGGTGAAAAACTGTTTTTT. It is translated as CSAIQGLEGEKLFF.

This chain joins TRBV20-1 and TRBJ1-1, with 7 positions matching TRBD1. The CDR3 loop spans 13 amino acids. Unmatched junction bases numbered 9, after V lost 5 bases and J lost 6 bases. CDR1 is DFQATT, CDR2 SNEGSKA, per germline (reference sequence). The CDR3: CSARPGQFSEAFF. The CDR3 nucleotides read TGCAGTGCTCGCCCGGGACAGTTTTCTGAAGCTTTCTTT.

This clonotype has more than one count but fewer than ten. The J gene is TRBJ2-5, the V gene TRBV9; no clear D. The CDR3 runs 15 residues. The V gene lost 0 bases and the J gene lost 3 bases, with 12 bases spanning the gap. In germline, CDR1 is SGDLS, CDR2 YYNGEE. For the CDR3, the DNA is TGTGCCAGCAGCGTAGACCCTAGAATCGAAGAGACCCAGTACTTC. Translated: CASSVDPRIEETQYF.

This clonotype appeared once. The CDR3 DNA reads TGTGCCAGCAGCTTAGTTACATATAATCAGCCCCAGCATTTT. Its translation: CASSLVTYNQPQHF. The V gene is TRBV7-2, the J gene TRBJ1-5; D gene uncertain. CDR3 length: 14 residues. Germline CDR1 is SGHTA and CDR2 is FQGNSA. Trimming cost V 1 base and J 4 bases, with 8 bases left between them.

This clonotype was counted at least ten times. The chain has TRBV4-1 and TRBJ2-7; D remains ambiguous. The V end was cut by 0 bases, the J end by 0 bases, with 12 bases between. Germline lookup yields CDR1 MGHRA and CDR2 YSYEKL. The CDR3 has 16 amino acids. The CDR3, as DNA: TGCGCCAGCAGCCAAGACTCCTCTCATAGCTCCTACGAGCAGTACTTC. It translates to CASSQDSSHSSYEQYF.